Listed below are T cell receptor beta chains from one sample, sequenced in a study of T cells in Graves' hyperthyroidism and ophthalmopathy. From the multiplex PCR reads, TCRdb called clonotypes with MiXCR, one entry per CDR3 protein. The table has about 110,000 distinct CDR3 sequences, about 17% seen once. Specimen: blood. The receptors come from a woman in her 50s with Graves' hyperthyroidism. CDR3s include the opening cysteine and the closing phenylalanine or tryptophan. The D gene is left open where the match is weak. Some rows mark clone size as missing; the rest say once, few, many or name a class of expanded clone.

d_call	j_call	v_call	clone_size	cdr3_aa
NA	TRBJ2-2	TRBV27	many	CASSQMPPTGFFGTGELFF
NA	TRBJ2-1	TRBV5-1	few	CASQEGILDEQFF
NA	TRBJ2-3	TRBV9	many	CASSAGPGGTDTQYF
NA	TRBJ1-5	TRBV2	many	CASRQSVGGSNQPQHF
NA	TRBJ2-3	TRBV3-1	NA	CASSQAFWDGPRYTQYF
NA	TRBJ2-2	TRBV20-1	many	CSARDRRAMVVSGELFF
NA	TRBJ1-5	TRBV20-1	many	CSAPGTNQPQHF
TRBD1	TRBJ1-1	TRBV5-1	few	CASSGDRGPGGTEAFF
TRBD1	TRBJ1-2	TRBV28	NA	CASSWVGTGDAYGYTF
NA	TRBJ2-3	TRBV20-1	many	CSARGLYTDTQYF
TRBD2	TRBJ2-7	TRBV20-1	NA	CSARTSGSGGPDEQYF
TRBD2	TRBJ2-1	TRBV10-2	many	CASTLTSEHNEQFF
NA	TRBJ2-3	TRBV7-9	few	CASSLERTDTQYF
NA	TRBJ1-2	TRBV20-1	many	CSARVAGFYGYTF
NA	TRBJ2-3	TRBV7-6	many	CASSLTPRGREADTQYF
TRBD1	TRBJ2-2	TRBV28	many	CASGTGAAGELFF
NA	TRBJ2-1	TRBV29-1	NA	CSVGVVSYNEQFF
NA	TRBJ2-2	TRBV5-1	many	CASGDRNTGELFF
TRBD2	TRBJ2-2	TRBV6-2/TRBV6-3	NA	CAISYQPGLVSATGELFF
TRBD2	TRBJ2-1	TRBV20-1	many	CSAPRTSGYNEQFF
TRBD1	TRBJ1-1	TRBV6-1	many	CASSGDRGNTEAFF
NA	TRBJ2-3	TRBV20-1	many	CSARDSSTDTQYF
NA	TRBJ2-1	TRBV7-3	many	CASSPSRGVYNEQFF
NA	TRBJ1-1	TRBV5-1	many	CASSLGVRGRGTEAFF
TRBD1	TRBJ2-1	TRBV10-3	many	CAISPGQGEGDSYNEQFF
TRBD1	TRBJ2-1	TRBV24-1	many	CATSDRDRGSYNEQFF
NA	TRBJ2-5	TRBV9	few	CASSVTGPGTQYF
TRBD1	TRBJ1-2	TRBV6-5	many	CASSYSSGTGDYGYTF
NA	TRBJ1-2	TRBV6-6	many	CASSYSGPGLGGYTF
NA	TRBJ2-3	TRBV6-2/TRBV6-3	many	CASSTGTSTDTQYF
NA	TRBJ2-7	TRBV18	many	CASSPPASNFSPSQYF
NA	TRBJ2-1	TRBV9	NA	CASSWGGGGVLNNEQFF
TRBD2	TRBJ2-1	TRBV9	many	CASSFSSGGRAYNEQFF
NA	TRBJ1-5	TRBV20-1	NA	CSGQDSNQPQHF
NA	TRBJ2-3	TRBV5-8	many	CASSLTGGHTQYF
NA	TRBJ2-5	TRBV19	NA	CASSSPGGMLYF
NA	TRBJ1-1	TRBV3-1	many	CASSQDNRANAFF
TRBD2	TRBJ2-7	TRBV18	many	CASSPIAGESYEQYF
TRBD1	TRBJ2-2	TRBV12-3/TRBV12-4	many	CASSRNAQDRRPNTGELFF
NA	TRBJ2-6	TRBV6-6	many	CASSYDGGSGANVLTF
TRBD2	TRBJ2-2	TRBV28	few	CASGTLSGRYPTGELFF
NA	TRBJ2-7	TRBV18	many	CASSPAEGAGGEQYF
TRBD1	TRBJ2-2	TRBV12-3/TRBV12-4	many	CASRGTGLANTGELFF
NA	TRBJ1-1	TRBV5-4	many	CASKFRGNTEAFF
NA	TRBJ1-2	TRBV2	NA	CASRIYGYTF